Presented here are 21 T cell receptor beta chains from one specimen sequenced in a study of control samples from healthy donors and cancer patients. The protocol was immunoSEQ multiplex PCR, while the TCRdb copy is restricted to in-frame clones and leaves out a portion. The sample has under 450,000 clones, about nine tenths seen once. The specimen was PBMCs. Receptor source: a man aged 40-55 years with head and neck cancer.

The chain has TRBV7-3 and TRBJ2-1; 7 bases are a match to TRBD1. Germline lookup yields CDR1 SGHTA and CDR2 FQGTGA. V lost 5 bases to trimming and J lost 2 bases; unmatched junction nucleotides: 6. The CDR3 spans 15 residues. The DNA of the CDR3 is TGTGCCAGCAGCACAGACAGGGAGCCCTACAATGAGCAGTTCTTC. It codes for CASSTDREPYNEQFF.

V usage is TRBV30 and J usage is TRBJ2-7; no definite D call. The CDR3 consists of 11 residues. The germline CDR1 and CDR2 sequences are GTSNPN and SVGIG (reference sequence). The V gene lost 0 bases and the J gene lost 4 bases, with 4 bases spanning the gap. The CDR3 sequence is CAWSVEYEQYF. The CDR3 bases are TGTGCCTGGAGTGTAGAGTACGAGCAGTACTTC.

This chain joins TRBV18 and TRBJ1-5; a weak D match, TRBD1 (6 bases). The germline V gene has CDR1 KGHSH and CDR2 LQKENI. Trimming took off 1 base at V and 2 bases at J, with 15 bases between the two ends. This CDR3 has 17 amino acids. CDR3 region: CASSPLLAQGGNQPQHF. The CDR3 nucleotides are TGTGCCAGCTCACCACTGCTTGCACAGGGCGGCAATCAGCCCCAGCATTTT.

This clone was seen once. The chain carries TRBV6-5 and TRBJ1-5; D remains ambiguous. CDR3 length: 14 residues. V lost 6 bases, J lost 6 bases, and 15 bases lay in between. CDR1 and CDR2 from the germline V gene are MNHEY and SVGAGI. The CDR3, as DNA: TGTGCCAGCAGCACCCGAGAAGGTCTTCAGCCCCAGCATTTT. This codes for CASSTREGLQPQHF.

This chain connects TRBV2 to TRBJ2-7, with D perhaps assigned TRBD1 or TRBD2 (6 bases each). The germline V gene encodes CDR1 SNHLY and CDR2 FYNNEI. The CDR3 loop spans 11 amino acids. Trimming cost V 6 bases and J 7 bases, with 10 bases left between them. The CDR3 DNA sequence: TGTGCCAGCAGCGGAGGGGGGGAGCAGTACTTC. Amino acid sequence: CASSGGGEQYF.

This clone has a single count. CDR3 protein: CASSQTLGQGDLTGELFF. The CDR3 bases are TGCGCCAGCAGCCAAACCCTGGGACAGGGGGATCTCACGGGGGAGCTGTTTTTT. The chain is built from TRBV4-3 and TRBJ2-2, with 11 bases aligning to TRBD1. With V trimmed by 2 bases and J by 8 bases, 13 bases remained unmatched. There are 18 residues in the CDR3. CDR1 is LGHNA and CDR2 is YSLEER in the germline V gene.

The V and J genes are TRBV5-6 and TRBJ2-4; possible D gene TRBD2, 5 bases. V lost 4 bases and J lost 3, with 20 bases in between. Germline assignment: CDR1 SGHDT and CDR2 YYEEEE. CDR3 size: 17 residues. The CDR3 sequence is CASSQPALDRGKNIQYF. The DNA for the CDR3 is TGTGCCAGCAGCCAGCCTGCCCTCGATCGGGGCAAAAACATTCAGTACTTC.

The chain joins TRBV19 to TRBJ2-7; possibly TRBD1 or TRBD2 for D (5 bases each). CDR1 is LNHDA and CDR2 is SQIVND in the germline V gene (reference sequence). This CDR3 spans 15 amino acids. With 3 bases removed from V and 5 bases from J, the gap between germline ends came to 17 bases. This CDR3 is CASSITSGPLNEQYF. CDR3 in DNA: TGTGCCAGTAGTATTACGTCGGGACCCCTCAACGAGCAGTACTTC.

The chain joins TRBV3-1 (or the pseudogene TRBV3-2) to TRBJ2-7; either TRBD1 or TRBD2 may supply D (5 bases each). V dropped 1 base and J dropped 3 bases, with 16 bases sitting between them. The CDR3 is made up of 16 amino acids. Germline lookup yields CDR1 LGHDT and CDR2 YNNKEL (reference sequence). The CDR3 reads CASSQGQEVGVYEQYF. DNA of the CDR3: TGTGCCAGCAGCCAAGGTCAGGAGGTAGGGGTCTACGAGCAGTACTTC.

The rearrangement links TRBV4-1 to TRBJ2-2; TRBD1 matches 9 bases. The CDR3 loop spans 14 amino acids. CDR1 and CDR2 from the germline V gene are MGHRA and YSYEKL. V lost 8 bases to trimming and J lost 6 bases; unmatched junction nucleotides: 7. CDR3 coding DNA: TGCGCCAGCCACAGGACAGGGGCGGCCGGGGAGCTGTTTTTT. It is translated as CASHRTGAAGELFF.

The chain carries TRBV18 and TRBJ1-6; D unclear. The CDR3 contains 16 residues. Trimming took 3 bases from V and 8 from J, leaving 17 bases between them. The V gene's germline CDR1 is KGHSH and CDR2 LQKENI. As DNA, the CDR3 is TGTGCCAGCTCACCTACACCAATCCCTTTCGATTCACCCCTCCACTTT. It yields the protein CASSPTPIPFDSPLHF. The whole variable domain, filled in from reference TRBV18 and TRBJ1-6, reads NAGVMQNPRHLVRRRGQEARLRCSPMKGHSHVYWYRQLPEEGLKFMVYLQKENIIDESGMPKERFSAEFPKEGPSILRIQQVVRGDSAAYFCASSPTPIPFDSPLHFGNGTRLTVT.

The CDR3 spells CASRDRGQLLETQYF. The CDR3 DNA sequence: TGTGCCAGCAGAGACCGGGGCCAATTGTTGGAGACCCAGTACTTC. The V gene is TRBV6-5, the J gene TRBJ2-5; D tentatively fits TRBD1 or TRBD2 (5 bases each). The CDR3 runs 15 residues. The ends were cut back, 6 bases at V and 5 bases at J, with 19 bases in the middle. The germline CDR1 and CDR2 sequences are MNHEY and SVGAGI.

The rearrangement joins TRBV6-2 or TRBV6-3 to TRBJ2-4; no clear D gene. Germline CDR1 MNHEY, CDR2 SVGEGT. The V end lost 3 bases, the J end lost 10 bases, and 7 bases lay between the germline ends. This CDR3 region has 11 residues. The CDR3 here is CASSYGLIQYF. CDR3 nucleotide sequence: TGTGCCAGCAGTTATGGCTTGATTCAGTACTTC.

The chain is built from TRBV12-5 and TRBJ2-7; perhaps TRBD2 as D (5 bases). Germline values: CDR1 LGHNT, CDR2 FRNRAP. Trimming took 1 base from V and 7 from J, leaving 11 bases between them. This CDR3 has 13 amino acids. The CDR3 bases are TGTGCTAGTGGTTTGGCGCAAGGACTTGAGCAGTACTTC. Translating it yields CASGLAQGLEQYF. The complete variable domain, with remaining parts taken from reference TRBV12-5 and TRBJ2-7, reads DARVTQTPRHKVTEMGQEVTMRCQPILGHNTVFWYRQTMMQGLELLAYFRNRAPLDDSGMPKDRFSAEMPDATLATLKIQPSEPRDSAVYFCASGLAQGLEQYFGPGTRLTVT.

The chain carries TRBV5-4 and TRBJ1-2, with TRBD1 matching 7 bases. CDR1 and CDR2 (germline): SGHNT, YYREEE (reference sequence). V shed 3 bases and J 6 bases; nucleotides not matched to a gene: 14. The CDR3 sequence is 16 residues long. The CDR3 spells CASSSPLQGVHHGYTF. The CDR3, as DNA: TGTGCCAGCAGCTCCCCGTTGCAGGGGGTTCACCATGGCTACACCTTC. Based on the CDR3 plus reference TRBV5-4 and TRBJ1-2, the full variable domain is ETGVTQSPTHLIKTRGQQVTLRCSSQSGHNTVSWYQQALGQGPQFIFQYYREEENGRGNFPPRFSGLQFPNYSSELNVNALELDDSALYLCASSSPLQGVHHGYTFGSGTRLTVV.

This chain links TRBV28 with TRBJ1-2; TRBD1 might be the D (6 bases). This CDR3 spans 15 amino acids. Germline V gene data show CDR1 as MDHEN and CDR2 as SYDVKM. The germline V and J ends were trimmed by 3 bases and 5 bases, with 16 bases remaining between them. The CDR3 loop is CASSFPEGERYGYTF. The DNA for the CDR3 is TGTGCCAGCAGTTTCCCAGAGGGGGAAAGGTATGGCTACACCTTC.

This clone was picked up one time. This CDR3 reads CATSTAEDSNQPQHF. The CDR3 bases are TGTGCCACCAGCACCGCGGAAGATAGCAATCAGCCCCAGCATTTT. J is TRBJ1-5 and V is TRBV15, with D unclear. The CDR3 extends over 15 amino acids. Germline V lookup: CDR1 LNHNV, CDR2 YYDKDF (reference sequence). Trimming removed 4 bases at V and 0 bases at J, with 10 bases between.

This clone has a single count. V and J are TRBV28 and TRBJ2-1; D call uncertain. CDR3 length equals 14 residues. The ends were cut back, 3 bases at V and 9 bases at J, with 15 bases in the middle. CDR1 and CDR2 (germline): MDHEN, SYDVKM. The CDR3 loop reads CASSLGRSYGEQFF. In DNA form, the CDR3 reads TGTGCCAGCAGTTTGGGCAGGTCGTACGGTGAGCAGTTCTTC.

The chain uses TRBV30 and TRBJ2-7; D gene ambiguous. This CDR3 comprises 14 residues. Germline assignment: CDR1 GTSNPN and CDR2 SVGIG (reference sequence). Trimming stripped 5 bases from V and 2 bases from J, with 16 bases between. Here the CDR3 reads CAWRSRVPPYEQYF. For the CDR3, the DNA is TGTGCCTGGCGCTCAAGGGTTCCGCCCTACGAGCAGTACTTC.

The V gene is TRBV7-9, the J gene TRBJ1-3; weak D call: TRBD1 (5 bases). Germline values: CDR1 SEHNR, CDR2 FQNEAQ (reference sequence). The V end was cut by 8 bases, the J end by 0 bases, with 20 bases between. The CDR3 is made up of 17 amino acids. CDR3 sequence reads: CASAPGLTLFSGNTIYF. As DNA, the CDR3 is TGTGCCAGCGCTCCGGGACTCACACTTTTCTCTGGAAACACCATATATTTT.

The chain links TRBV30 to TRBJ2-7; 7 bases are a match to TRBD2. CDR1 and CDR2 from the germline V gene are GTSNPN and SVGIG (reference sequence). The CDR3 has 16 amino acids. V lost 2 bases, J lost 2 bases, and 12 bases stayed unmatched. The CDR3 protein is CAWSPWGSGNAYEQYF. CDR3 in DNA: TGTGCCTGGAGTCCTTGGGGGAGCGGGAACGCCTACGAGCAGTACTTC.